Below, 21 T cell receptor beta chains from the same sample are listed, as sequenced in a study of breast tumors, draining lymph nodes, adjacent tissues. Axillary draining lymph nodes of breast cancer patients supplied the node samples. TCRdb ran MiXCR on the multiplex PCR reads and lists one entry per CDR3 protein. The sample lists 200,000 to 300,000 distinct CDR3 sequences; 30% were seen once. Specimen: axillary lymph node tissue. The receptors come from a female donor with breast cancer. Some clones in this sample may be carry-over from other donors' samples.

This clonotype occurred many times. The rearrangement joins TRBV19 to TRBJ2-6; D uncertain. V lost 3 bases, J lost 3 bases, and 9 bases lay in between. This CDR3 is built from 15 residues. Per germline, CDR1 LNHDA and CDR2 SQIVND (reference sequence). The CDR3 sequence is CASSISKLGANVLTF. In DNA form, the CDR3 reads TGTGCCAGTAGTATCTCTAAACTTGGGGCCAACGTCCTGACTTTC.

This clonotype has at least ten counts. This chain joins TRBV2 and TRBJ2-5; 8 bases match TRBD2. This CDR3 is 15 amino acids long. The germline V gene encodes CDR1 SNHLY and CDR2 FYNNEI. Trimming cost V 1 base and J 5 bases; bases outside gene matches: 6. The CDR3 sequence: CASSEGAGVGETQYF. In DNA, the CDR3 is TGTGCCAGCAGTGAAGGAGCGGGAGTAGGGGAGACCCAGTACTTC.

The chain has TRBV29-1 and TRBJ1-4, with D perhaps matching TRBD1 (5 bases). The CDR3 spans 14 residues. Germline V lookup: CDR1 SQVTM, CDR2 ANQGSEA. V was shortened by 4 bases and J by 7 bases, with 16 bases between the two germline ends. The CDR3 loop reads CSVGGAGDGEKLFF. CDR3 DNA: TGCAGCGTTGGAGGGGCTGGGGATGGTGAAAAACTGTTTTTT.

Concerning this clonotype: A much larger clone is a single base away; this may be a read error. The DNA for the CDR3 is TGTGCCAGCAGCGGAACGTTAGCGGGGTCCAGGATCCAGTACTTC. Its translation is CASSGTLAGSRIQYF. The rearrangement joins TRBV11-2 to TRBJ2-5; 8 nucleotides agree with TRBD2. This CDR3 spans 15 amino acids. Germline V lookup: CDR1 SGHAT, CDR2 FQNNGV. The J segment lost 10 bases and the V segment lost 5 bases, leaving 15 bases of the junction unmatched.

As regards this clonotype: The DNA is left out, because the CDR3 cannot be placed on it with certainty; the CDR3 is given as TCRdb lists it. The rearrangement uses TRBV15 and TRBJ2-5; whether TRBD1, the table's D call, matches the DNA was not checked. Germline V lookup: CDR1 LNHNV, CDR2 YYDKDF (reference sequence). The CDR3 spans 24 residues, counting both ends. The CDR3 sequence is CATSRAQGADTQYFGPGTQETQYF.

On this clonotype itself: A read error is possible here, since a much larger clone lies one base away. The V call is TRBV4-3, the J call TRBJ2-2, with TRBD1 identical over 7 bases. The CDR3 consists of 14 residues. CDR1 is LGHNA and CDR2 is YSLEER in the germline V gene. The CDR3 is CAGSHRTGTGELFF. CDR3 coding DNA: TGCGCCGGCAGCCACCGGACAGGCACCGGGGAGCTGTTTTTT.

The J gene is TRBJ2-2, the V gene TRBV15; 7 bases are shared with TRBD2. J was trimmed by 3 bases and V by 3 bases; bases with no gene match: 4. In germline, CDR1 is LNHNV, CDR2 YYDKDF (reference sequence). This CDR3 has 15 residues. The DNA for the CDR3 is TGTGCCACCAGCAGCGGGAGGACCGACACCGGGGAGCTGTTTTTT. As protein: CATSSGRTDTGELFF.

The rearrangement uses TRBV19 and TRBJ1-2, with D possibly being TRBD1 (5 bases). Germline assignment: CDR1 LNHDA and CDR2 SQIVND (reference sequence). The CDR3 has 12 residues. Written as DNA, the CDR3 is TGTGCTAGAGATCCAGGGTGGTATGGCTACACCTTC. Translating it yields CARDPGWYGYTF.

This rearrangement joins TRBV7-2 to TRBJ1-1; 7 bases are a match to TRBD1. J lost 6 bases, V lost 3 bases, and 10 bases had no gene match. This CDR3 has 15 residues. CDR1 and CDR2 from the germline V gene are SGHTA and FQGNSA. The CDR3 DNA reads TGTGCCAGCAGCTTTTTCTCTCGACAGGGCTCTGAAGCTTTCTTT. As protein: CASSFFSRQGSEAFF.

This clonotype has a count of ten or more. J is TRBJ2-3 and V is TRBV5-1; D is unresolved. The germline CDR1 and CDR2 sequences are SGHRS and YFSETQ. The CDR3 runs 14 residues. V was clipped by 2 bases and J by 4 bases, with 11 bases between them. The CDR3 loop is CASSFRPRADTQYF. The CDR3 DNA is TGCGCCAGCAGCTTCCGTCCTCGGGCAGATACGCAGTATTTT.

The rearrangement links TRBV12-3 or TRBV12-4 to TRBJ1-1, with a possible D match to TRBD1 (6 bases). The V end lost 7 bases, the J end lost 1 base, and 10 bases lay between the germline ends. The CDR3 runs 13 residues. CDR3 residues: CASTRQANTEAFF. CDR3 nucleotides: TGTGCCAGCACGCGACAGGCGAACACTGAAGCTTTCTTT.

This clonotype was detected ten times or more. V gene TRBV7-2 combines with J gene TRBJ2-3, with no clear D. This CDR3 is built from 12 residues. V was cut by 1 base and J by 7 bases, with 6 bases left in between. Germline CDR1 SGHTA, CDR2 FQGNSA. The CDR3 protein is CASSLERNTQYF. The CDR3 DNA follows: TGTGCCAGCAGCTTAGAACGAAATACGCAGTATTTT.

This clonotype was seen a few times. It may be a read error: a sequence one base away is much more abundant. This is likely a read error, given that the CDR3 carries no conserved phenylalanine or tryptophan at its end. The CDR3, as DNA: TGTGCCAGCAGCGTAGGAGATTTGGACGAGCAGTACTCC. This translates into CASSVGDLDEQYS. The chain recombines TRBV9 with TRBJ2-7; D is unresolved. Germline CDR1 SGDLS, CDR2 YYNGEE. The germline V and J ends were trimmed by 0 bases and 5 bases, with 9 bases remaining between them. The length of the CDR3 is 13 residues.

This clonotype showed up just a few times. This chain connects TRBV18 to TRBJ1-4; TRBD1 aligns across 7 bases. This CDR3 is 15 amino acids long. Per the germline V gene, CDR1 is KGHSH and CDR2 is LQKENI. V lost 3 bases, J lost 7 bases, and 8 bases stayed unmatched. The CDR3 protein is CASSPYQGDGEKLFF. The DNA for the CDR3 is TGTGCCAGCTCACCTTATCAGGGGGATGGTGAAAAACTGTTTTTT.

The chain recombines TRBV12-3 or TRBV12-4 with TRBJ2-4; 8 bases fit TRBD2. This CDR3 spans 15 amino acids. Unmatched junction bases numbered 6, after V lost 8 bases and J lost 0 bases. The chain's CDR3 is CASRDLAGAKNIQYF. The CDR3 region has the DNA TGTGCCAGCCGTGACCTAGCGGGAGCCAAAAACATTCAGTACTTC.

This clonotype was seen a single time. The chain has TRBV10-3 and TRBJ2-2; possible D gene TRBD2, 5 bases. The CDR3 is made up of 14 amino acids. Germline-derived CDR1 and CDR2 are ENHRY and SYGVKD. V shed 4 bases and J shed 4 bases, with 10 bases lying between them. The CDR3: CAISARRGTGELFF. DNA of the CDR3: TGTGCCATCAGTGCTAGACGGGGCACCGGGGAGCTGTTTTTT.

A remark on this clonotype: A much bigger clone sits one base away, suggesting this may be a read error. The chain uses TRBV11-2 and TRBJ2-7; no firm D call. Trimming left V 5 bases short and J 5 bases short, with 13 bases between. There are 13 residues in the CDR3. Germline-derived CDR1 and CDR2 are SGHAT and FQNNGV. The CDR3 loop is CASSPLGFHEQYF. Here the CDR3 DNA reads TGTGCCAGCAGCCCCTTGGGGTTCCACGAGCAGTACTTC. The whole variable domain, remainder taken from reference TRBV11-2 and TRBJ2-7, is EAGVAQSPRYKIIEKRQSVAFWCNPISGHATLYWYQQILGQGPKLLIQFQNNGVVDDSQLPKDRFSAERLKGVDSTLKIQPAKLEDSAVYLCASSPLGFHEQYFGPGTRLTVT.

This clonotype was recorded many times. This chain joins TRBV10-3 and TRBJ1-3; a weak D match, TRBD1 (5 bases). From germline, CDR1 is ENHRY and CDR2 SYGVKD. CDR3 size: 15 residues. The ends were cut back, 6 bases at V and 0 bases at J, with 12 bases in the middle. The chain's CDR3 is CAISDGTLSGNTIYF. The DNA for the CDR3 is TGTGCCATCAGCGACGGGACCCTCTCTGGAAACACCATATATTTT.

In its sample, this clonotype was seen a few times. Just one base apart from a much larger clone, this may be a read error. The rearrangement links TRBV7-2 to TRBJ2-3; no clear D. Trimming cost V 4 bases and J 8 bases, with 7 bases left between them. The CDR3 extends over 11 amino acids. From germline, CDR1 is SGHTA and CDR2 FQGNSA. This CDR3 is CASSSLSTQYF. In nucleotides, the CDR3 is TGTGCCAGCAGCTCCCTGAGTACGCAGTATTTT. The variable domain in full, with the rest retrieved from reference TRBV7-2 and TRBJ2-3, is GAGVSQSPSNKVTEKGKDVELRCDPISGHTALYWYRQSLGQGLEFLIYFQGNSAPDKSGLPSDRFSAERTGGSVSTLTIQRTQQEDSAVYLCASSSLSTQYFGPGTRLTVL.

As concerns this clonotype: A much more abundant neighbour one base away suggests this may be a read error. The chain couples TRBV20-1 to TRBJ2-5, with 9 bases identical to TRBD2. CDR1 DFQATT and CDR2 SNEGSKA come from the germline V gene (reference sequence). The J segment lost 7 bases and the V segment lost 6 bases, leaving 9 bases of the junction unmatched. CDR3 length: 13 amino acids. DNA for the CDR3: TGCAGTGCGGGGCTAGCGGGATCAGGGACCCAGTACTTC. Protein product: CSAGLAGSGTQYF.

In regard to this clonotype: The missing conserved phenylalanine or tryptophan at the end of this CDR3 makes a read error likely. Because the CDR3's place on the DNA is in doubt, the DNA is left out and the CDR3 is given as listed by TCRdb. This chain uses TRBV25-1 with TRBJ1-6. Germline-derived CDR1 and CDR2 are MGHDK and SYGVNS. The CDR3 is 8 amino acids in total, end residues counted. CDR3 sequence: CASSDAIS.